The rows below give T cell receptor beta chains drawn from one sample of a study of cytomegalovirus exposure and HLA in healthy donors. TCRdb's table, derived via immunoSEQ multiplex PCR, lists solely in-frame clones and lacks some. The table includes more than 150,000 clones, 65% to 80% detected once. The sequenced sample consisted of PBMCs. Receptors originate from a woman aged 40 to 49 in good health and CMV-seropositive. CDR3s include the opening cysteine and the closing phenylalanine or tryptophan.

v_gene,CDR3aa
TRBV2,CASNTDRGVNEKLFF
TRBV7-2,CASSLGGQDGELFF
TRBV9,CASSPRGGYNSPLHF
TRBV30,CAWIFGGTEAFF
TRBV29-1,CSVHNREITFF
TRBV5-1,CASSSDSFNYGYTF
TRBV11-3,CASSPGWPNTGELFF
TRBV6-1,CASRSSAGGGNTIYF
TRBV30,CAYTSGLYEQYF
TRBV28,CASTTRVNGYTF
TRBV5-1,CASSLDLSRGAPEAFF
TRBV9,CASSLRHIDSPLHF
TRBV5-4,CASSPGLQETQYF
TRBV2,CASSELASGDTQYF
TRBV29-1,CSVGVTDNEKLFF
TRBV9,CASSVNEPKWGEAGNTIYF
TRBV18,CASSLDRFTDTQYF
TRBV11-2,CASSWPGVSPLHF
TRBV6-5,CASGQGVSYGYTF
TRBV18,CASSPRGSYNEQFF
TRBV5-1,CASSSSQGVGNGYTF
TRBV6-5,CASSYYRDRSYGYTF
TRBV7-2,CASSLIALGTGELFF
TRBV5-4,CASGLAGVREQYF
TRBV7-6,CASSDELRGASTDTQYF
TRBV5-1,CASSLSGEGTEAFF
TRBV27,CASSLIQGVYNEQFF
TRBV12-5,CASGLDATGANGLTF
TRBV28,CASSSSPGLAGGTQYF
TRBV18,CASSENQETQYF
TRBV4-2,CASSQVFSGAAYNSPLHF
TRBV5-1,CASSLGGPEQFF
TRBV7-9,CSSESVNTEAFF
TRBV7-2,CASSLDRGVSGDEQYF
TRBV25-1,CASSESSGTGNQPQHF
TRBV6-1,CASSGGQGVGTGELFF
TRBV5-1,CASSLAGGGRDTQYF
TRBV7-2,CASSLDFTDSYEQYF
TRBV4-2,CASSPGGTSLNEQFF
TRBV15,CATSQGYETQYF
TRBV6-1,CASSNQRAQETQYF
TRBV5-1,CASSYTGTGAANTEAFF
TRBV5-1,CASSLQGSGGGETQYF
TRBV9,CASSVGQEHVETQYF
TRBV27,CASGGTSSNEQYF
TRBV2,CACKAGGRYEQYF
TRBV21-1,CASRGSRGSYGYTF
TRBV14,CASSQWAGMREQFF
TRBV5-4,CASSLETGLTYGYTF
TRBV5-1,CASSLGGGASTDTQYF
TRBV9,CASSVGSGATQETQYF